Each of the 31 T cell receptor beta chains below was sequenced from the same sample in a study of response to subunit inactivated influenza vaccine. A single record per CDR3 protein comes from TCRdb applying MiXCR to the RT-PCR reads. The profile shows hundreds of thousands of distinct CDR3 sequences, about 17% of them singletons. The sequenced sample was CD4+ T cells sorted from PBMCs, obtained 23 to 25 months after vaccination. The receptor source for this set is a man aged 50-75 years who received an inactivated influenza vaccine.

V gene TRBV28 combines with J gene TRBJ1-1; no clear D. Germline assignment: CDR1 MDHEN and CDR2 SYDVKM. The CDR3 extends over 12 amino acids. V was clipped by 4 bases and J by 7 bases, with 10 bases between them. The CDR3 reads CASSSLGNEAFF. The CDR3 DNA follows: TGTGCCAGCAGTTCCTTGGGAAATGAAGCTTTCTTT.

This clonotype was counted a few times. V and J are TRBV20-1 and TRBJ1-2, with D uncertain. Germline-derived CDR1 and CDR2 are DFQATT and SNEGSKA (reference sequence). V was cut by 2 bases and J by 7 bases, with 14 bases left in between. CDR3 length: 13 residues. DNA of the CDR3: TGCAGTGCTAGAAACCCGGACGGCCTTGGCTACACCTTC. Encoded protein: CSARNPDGLGYTF.

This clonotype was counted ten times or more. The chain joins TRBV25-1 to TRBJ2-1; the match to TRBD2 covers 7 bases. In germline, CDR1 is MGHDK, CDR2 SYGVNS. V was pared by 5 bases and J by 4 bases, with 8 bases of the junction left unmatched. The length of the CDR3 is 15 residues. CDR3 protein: CASSLNGGSYNEQFF. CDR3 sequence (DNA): TGTGCCAGCAGTTTGAATGGCGGGAGTTACAATGAGCAGTTCTTC.

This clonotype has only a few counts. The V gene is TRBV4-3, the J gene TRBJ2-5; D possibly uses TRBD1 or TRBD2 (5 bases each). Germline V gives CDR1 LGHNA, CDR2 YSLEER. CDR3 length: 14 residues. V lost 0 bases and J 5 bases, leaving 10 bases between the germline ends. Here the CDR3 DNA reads TGCGCCAGCAGCCAAGAGGGTAGGGACGAGACCCAGTACTTC. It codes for CASSQEGRDETQYF.

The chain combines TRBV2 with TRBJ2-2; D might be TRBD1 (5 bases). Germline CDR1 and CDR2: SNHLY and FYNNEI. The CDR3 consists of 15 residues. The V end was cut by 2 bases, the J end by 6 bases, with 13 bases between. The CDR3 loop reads CASSELPIGAGELFF. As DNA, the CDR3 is TGTGCCAGCAGTGAACTGCCGATAGGGGCCGGGGAGCTGTTTTTT.

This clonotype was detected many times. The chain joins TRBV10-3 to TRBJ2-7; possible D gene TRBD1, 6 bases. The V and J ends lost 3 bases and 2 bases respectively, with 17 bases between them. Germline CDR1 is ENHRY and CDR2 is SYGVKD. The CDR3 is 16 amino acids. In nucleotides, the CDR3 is TGTGCCATCAGTGATATGATAAGGGACATGCCCTACGAGCAGTACTTC. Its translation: CAISDMIRDMPYEQYF.

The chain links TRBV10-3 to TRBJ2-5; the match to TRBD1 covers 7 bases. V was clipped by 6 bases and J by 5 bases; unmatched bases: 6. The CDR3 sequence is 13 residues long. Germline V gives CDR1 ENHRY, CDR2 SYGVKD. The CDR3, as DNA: TGTGCCATCAGAGGGACAGTTCTGGAGACCCAGTACTTC. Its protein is CAIRGTVLETQYF.

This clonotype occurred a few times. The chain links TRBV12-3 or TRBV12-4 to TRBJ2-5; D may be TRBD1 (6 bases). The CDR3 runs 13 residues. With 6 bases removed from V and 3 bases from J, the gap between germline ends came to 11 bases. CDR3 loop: CASSPDSKETQYF. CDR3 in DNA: TGTGCCAGCAGCCCGGACAGTAAAGAGACCCAGTACTTC.

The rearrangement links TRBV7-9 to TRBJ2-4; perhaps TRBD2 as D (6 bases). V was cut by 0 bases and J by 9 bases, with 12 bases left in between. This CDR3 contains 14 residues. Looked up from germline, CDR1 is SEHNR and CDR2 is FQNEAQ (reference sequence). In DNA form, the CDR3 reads TGTGCCAGCAGCTTAGCGGAGGGAAGCGGCATTCAGTACTTC. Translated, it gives CASSLAEGSGIQYF.

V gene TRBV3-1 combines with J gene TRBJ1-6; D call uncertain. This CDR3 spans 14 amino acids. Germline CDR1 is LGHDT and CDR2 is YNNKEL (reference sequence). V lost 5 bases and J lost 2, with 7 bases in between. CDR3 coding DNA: TGTGCCAGCAGCGAAGCAGCCTATAATTCACCCCTCCACTTT. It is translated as CASSEAAYNSPLHF.

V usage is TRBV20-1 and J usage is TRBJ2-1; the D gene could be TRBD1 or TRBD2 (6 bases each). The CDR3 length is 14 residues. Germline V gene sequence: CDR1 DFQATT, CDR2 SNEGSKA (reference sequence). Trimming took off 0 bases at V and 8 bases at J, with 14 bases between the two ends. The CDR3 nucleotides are TGCAGTGCTAGAGAGGGGGGCGCGATGGATGAGCAGTTCTTC. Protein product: CSAREGGAMDEQFF.

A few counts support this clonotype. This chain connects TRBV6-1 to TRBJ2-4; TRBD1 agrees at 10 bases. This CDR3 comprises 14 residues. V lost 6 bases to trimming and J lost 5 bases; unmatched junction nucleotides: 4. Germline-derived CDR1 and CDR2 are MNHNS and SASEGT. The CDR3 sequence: CASRQTGGQNIQYF. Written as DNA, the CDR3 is TGTGCCAGCAGGCAGACAGGGGGCCAAAACATTCAGTACTTC.

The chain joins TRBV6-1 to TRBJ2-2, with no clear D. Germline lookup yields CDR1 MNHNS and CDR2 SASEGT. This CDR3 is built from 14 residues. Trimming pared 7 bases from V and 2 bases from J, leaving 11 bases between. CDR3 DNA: TGTGCCAGCACGGAAGGCTTCAACACCGGGGAGCTGTTTTTT. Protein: CASTEGFNTGELFF.

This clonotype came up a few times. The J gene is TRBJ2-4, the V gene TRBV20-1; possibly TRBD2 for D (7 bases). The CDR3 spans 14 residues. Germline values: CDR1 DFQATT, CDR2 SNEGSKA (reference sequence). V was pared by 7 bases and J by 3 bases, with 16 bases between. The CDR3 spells CSVTGGGSKNIQYF. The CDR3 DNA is TGCAGTGTCACGGGGGGCGGGAGCAAAAACATTCAGTACTTC.

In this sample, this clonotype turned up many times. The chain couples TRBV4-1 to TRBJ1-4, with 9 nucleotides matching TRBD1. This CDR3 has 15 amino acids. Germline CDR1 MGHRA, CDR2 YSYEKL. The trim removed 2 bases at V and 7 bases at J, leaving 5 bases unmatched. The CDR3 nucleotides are TGCGCCAGCAGCCAAACCGGGACAGGGTCTGAAAAACTGTTTTTT. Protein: CASSQTGTGSEKLFF.

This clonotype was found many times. CDR3 sequence reads: CASSQPPGLAGRNTGELFF. The DNA for the CDR3 is TGCGCCAGCAGCCAACCCCCGGGACTAGCAGGAAGGAACACCGGGGAGCTGTTTTTT. The chain carries TRBV4-1 and TRBJ2-2; TRBD2 agrees at 9 bases. Germline lookup yields CDR1 MGHRA and CDR2 YSYEKL. The V gene end was trimmed by 2 bases and the J gene end by 1 base; junction bases not matched to a gene: 11. There are 19 residues in the CDR3.

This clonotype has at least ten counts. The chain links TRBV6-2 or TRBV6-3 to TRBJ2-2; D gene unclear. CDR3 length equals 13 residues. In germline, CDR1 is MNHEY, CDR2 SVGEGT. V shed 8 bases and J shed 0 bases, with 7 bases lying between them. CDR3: CASAWSNTGELFF. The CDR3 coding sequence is TGTGCCAGCGCCTGGTCGAACACCGGGGAGCTGTTTTTT.

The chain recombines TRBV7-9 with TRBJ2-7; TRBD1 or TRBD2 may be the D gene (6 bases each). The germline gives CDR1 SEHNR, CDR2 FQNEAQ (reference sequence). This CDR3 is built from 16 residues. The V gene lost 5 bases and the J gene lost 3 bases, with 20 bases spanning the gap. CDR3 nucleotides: TGTGCCAGCAGCATCTTAAGGGGGGAAAGGAGCTACGAGCAGTACTTC. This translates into CASSILRGERSYEQYF.

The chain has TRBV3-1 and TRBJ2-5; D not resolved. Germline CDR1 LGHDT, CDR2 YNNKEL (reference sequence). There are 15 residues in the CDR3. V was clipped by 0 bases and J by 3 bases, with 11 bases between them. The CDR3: CASSQDPGREETQYF. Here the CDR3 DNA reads TGTGCCAGCAGCCAAGACCCCGGCCGGGAAGAGACCCAGTACTTC.

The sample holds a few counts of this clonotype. CDR3 nucleotides: TGCAGTGCTAAACCCCCGGGCGCCGCAAAGAATGAGCAGTTCTTC. Protein: CSAKPPGAAKNEQFF. V gene TRBV20-1 combines with J gene TRBJ2-1; D is undetermined. CDR3 length: 15 residues. Deletions cut 4 bases from V and 7 bases from J, with 20 bases between. Germline assignment: CDR1 DFQATT and CDR2 SNEGSKA (reference sequence).

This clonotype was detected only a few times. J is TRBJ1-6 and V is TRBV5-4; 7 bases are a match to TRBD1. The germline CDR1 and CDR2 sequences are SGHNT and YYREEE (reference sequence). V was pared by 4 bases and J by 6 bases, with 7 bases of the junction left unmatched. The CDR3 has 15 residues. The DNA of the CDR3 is TGTGCCAGCAGCGCCCGACAGGGAGTTAATTCACCCCTCCACTTT. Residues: CASSARQGVNSPLHF.

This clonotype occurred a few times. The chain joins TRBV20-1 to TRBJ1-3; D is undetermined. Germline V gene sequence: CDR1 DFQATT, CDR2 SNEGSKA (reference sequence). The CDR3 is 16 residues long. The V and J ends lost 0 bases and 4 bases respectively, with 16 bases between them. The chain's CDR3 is CSARDLASHLGNTIYF. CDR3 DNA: TGCAGTGCTAGAGATCTAGCTAGTCATCTCGGAAACACCATATATTTT.

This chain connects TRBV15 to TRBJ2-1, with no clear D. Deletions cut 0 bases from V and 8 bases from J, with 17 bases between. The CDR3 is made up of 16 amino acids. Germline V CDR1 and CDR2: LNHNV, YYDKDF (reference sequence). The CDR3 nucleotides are TGTGCCACCAGCAGAGATTATATGCCCGGGCCGGATGAGCAGTTCTTC. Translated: CATSRDYMPGPDEQFF.

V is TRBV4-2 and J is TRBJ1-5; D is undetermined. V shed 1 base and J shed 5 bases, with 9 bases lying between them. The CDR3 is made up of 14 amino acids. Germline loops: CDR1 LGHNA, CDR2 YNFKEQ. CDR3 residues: CASSQGADYQPQHF. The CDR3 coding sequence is TGTGCCAGCAGCCAAGGGGCAGATTATCAGCCCCAGCATTTT.

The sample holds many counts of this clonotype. CDR3 protein: CASSLVTNTGELFF. The CDR3 region has the DNA TGTGCCAGCAGCTTAGTAACGAACACCGGGGAGCTGTTTTTT. V usage is TRBV7-2 and J usage is TRBJ2-2; no firm D call. The CDR3 sequence is 14 residues long. V was clipped by 1 base and J by 0 bases, with 3 bases between them. Germline V gene sequence: CDR1 SGHTA, CDR2 FQGNSA.

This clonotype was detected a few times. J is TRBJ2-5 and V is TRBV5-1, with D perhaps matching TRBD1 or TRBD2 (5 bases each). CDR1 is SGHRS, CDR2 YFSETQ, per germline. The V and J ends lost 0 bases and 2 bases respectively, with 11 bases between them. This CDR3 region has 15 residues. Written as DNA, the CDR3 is TGCGCCAGCAGCTTGGGGGGGACGGTGCAAGAGACCCAGTACTTC. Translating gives CASSLGGTVQETQYF.

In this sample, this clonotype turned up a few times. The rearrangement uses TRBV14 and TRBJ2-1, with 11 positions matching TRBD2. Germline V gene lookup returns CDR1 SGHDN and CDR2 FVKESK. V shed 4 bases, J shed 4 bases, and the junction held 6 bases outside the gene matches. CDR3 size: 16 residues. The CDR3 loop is CASSPLTSGAYNEQFF. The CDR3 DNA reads TGTGCCAGCAGCCCGCTGACTAGCGGGGCGTACAATGAGCAGTTCTTC.

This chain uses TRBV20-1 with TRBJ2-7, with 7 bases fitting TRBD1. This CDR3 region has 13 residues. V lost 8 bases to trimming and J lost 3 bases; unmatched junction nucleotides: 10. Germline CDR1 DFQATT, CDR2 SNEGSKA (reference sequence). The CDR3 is CSRVGDRDYEQYF. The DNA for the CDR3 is TGCAGTCGGGTCGGGGACAGAGACTACGAGCAGTACTTC.

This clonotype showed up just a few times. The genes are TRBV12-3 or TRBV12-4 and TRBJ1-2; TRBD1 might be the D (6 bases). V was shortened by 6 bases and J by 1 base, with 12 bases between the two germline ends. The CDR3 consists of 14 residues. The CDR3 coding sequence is TGTGCCAGCAGGCCGGACAGAAGTAACTATGGCTACACCTTC. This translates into CASRPDRSNYGYTF.

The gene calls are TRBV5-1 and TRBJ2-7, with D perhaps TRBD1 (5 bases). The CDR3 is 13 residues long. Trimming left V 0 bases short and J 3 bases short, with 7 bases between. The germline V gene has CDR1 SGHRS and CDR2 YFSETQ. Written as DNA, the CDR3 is TGCGCCAGCAGCTTGGGTGGACACTACGAGCAGTACTTC. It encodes CASSLGGHYEQYF. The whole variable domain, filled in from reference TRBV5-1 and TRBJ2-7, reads KAGVTQTPRYLIKTRGQQVTLSCSPISGHRSVSWYQQTPGQGLQFLFEYFSETQRNKGNFPGRFSGRQFSNSRSEMNVSTLELGDSALYLCASSLGGHYEQYFGPGTRLTVT.

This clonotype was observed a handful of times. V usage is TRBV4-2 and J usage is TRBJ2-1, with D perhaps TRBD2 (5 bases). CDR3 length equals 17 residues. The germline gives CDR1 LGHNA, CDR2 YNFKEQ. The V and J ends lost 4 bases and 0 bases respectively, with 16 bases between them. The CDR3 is CASSRQTLRASYNEQFF. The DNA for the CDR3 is TGTGCCAGCAGCCGCCAAACCTTGCGGGCCTCCTACAATGAGCAGTTCTTC.